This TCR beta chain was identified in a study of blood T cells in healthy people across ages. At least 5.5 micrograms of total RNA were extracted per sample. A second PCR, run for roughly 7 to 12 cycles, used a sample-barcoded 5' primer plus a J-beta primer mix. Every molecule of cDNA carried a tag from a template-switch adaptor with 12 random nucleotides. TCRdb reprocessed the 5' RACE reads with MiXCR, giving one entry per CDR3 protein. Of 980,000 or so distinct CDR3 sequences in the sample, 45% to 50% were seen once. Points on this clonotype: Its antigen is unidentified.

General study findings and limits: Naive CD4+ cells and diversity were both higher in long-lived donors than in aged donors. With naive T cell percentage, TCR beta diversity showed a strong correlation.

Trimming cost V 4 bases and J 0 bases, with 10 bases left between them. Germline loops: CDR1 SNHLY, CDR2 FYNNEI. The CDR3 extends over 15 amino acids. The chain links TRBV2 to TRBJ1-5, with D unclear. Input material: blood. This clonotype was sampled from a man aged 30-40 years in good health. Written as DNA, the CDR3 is TGTGCCAGCAGTGCGGGGATCTATAGCAATCAGCCCCAGCATTTT. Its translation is CASSAGIYSNQPQHF.